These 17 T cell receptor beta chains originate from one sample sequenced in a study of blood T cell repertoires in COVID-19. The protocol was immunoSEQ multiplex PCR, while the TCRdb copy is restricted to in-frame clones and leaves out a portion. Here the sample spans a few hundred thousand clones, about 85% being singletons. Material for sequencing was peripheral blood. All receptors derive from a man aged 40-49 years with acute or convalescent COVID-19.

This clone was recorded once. The DNA of the CDR3 is TGTGCCAGCAGCTTAGGGACAGGGATATCGAGCGAGCAGTACTTC. Amino acid sequence: CASSLGTGISSEQYF. The V call is TRBV7-9, the J call TRBJ2-7; 8 bases agree with TRBD1. Germline-derived CDR1 and CDR2 are SEHNR and FQNEAQ (reference sequence). J gave up 6 bases and V 1 base, and 8 bases lay outside the gene matches. This CDR3 has 15 amino acids. Drawing the rest from reference TRBV7-9 and TRBJ2-7, the complete variable domain is DTGVSQNPRHKITKRGQNVTFRCDPISEHNRLYWYRQTLGQGPEFLTYFQNEAQLEKSRLLSDRFSAERPKGSFSTLEIQRTEQGDSAMYLCASSLGTGISSEQYFGPGTRLTVT.

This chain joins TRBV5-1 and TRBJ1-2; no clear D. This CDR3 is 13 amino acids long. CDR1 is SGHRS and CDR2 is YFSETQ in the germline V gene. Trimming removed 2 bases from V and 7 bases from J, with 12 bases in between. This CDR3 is CASSFGGEFGYTF. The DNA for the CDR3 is TGCGCCAGCAGCTTTGGCGGAGAGTTTGGCTACACCTTC.

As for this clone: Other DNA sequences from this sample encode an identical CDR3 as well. The CDR3 spells CASSRRTERSNQPQHF. The CDR3 bases are TGTGCCAGCAGCAGGAGGACAGAGAGAAGCAATCAGCCCCAGCATTTT. The rearrangement uses TRBV5-6 and TRBJ1-5; TRBD1 is a possible D gene (6 bases). V was clipped by 4 bases and J by 1 base, with 15 bases between them. This CDR3 spans 16 amino acids. CDR1 is SGHDT, CDR2 YYEEEE, per germline.

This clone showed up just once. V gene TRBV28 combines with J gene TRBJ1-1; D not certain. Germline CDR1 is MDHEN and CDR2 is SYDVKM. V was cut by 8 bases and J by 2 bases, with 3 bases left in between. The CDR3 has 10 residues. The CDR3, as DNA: TGTGCCAGCCAAAACACTGAAGCTTTCTTT. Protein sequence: CASQNTEAFF. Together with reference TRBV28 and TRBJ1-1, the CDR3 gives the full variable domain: DVKVTQSSRYLVKRTGEKVFLECVQDMDHENMFWYRQDPGLGLRLIYFSYDVKMKEKGDIPEGYSVSREKKERFSLILESASTNQTSMYLCASQNTEAFFGQGTRLTVV.

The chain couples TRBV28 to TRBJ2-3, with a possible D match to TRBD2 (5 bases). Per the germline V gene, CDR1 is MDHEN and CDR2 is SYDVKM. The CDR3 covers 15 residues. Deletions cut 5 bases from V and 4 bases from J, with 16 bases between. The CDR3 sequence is CASSTGAVRPDTQYF. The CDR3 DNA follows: TGTGCCAGCAGTACTGGAGCGGTAAGACCAGATACGCAGTATTTT.

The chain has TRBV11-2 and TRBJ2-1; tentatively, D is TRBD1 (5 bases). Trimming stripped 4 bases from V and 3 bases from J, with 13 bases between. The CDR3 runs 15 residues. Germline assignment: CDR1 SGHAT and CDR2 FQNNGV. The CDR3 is CASSSLAGNYNEQFF. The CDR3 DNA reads TGTGCCAGCAGCTCCCTGGCAGGGAACTACAATGAGCAGTTCTTC.

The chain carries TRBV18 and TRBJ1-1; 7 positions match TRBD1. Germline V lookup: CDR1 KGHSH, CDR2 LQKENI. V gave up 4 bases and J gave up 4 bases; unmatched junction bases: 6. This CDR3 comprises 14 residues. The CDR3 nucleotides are TGTGCCAGCTCACGCCAGGGGGGCAGCACTGAAGCTTTCTTT. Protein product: CASSRQGGSTEAFF.

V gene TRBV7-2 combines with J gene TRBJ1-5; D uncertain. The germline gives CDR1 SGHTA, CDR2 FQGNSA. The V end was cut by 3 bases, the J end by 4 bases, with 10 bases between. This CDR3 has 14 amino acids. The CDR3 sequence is CASSFGTGNQPQHF. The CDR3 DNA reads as TGTGCCAGCAGCTTTGGAACGGGTAATCAGCCCCAGCATTTT.

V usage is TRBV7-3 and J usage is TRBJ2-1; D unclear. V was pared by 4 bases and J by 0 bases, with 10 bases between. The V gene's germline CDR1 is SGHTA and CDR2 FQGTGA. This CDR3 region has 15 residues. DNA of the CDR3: TGTGCCAGCAGCTCAATTGCTAGCTCCTACAATGAGCAGTTCTTC. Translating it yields CASSSIASSYNEQFF.

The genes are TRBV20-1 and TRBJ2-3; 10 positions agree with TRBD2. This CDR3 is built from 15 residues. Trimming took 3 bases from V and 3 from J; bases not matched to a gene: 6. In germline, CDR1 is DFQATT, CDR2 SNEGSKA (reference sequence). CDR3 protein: CSASTAGGPTDTQYF. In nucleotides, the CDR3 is TGCAGTGCTAGTACAGCGGGGGGGCCGACAGATACGCAGTATTTT.

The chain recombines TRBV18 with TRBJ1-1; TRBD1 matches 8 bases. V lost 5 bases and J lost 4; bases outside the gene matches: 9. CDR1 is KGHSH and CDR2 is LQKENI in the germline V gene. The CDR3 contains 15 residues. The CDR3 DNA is TGTGCCAGCTCAGCGGGGAGACAGGGGAGCACTGAAGCTTTCTTT. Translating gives CASSAGRQGSTEAFF.

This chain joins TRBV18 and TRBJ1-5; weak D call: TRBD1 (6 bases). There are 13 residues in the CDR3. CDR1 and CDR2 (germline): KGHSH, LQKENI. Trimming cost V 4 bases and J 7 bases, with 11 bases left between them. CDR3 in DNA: TGTGCCAGCTCACGGGACACAGAACAGCCCCAGCATTTT. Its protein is CASSRDTEQPQHF. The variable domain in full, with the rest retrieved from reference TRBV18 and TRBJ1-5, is NAGVMQNPRHLVRRRGQEARLRCSPMKGHSHVYWYRQLPEEGLKFMVYLQKENIIDESGMPKERFSAEFPKEGPSILRIQQVVRGDSAAYFCASSRDTEQPQHFGDGTRLSIL.

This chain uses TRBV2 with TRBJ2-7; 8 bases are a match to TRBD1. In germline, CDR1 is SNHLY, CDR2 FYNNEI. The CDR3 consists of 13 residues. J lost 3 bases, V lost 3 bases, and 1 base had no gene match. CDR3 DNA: TGTGCCAGCAGTGAGGGGACAGGCTACGAGCAGTACTTC. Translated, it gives CASSEGTGYEQYF.

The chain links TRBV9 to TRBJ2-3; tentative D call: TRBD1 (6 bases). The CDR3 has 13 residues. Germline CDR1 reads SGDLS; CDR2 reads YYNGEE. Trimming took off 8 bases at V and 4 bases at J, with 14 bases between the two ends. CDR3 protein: CASSRGSADTQYF. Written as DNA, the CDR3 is TGTGCCAGTAGCAGGGGAAGTGCAGATACGCAGTATTTT.

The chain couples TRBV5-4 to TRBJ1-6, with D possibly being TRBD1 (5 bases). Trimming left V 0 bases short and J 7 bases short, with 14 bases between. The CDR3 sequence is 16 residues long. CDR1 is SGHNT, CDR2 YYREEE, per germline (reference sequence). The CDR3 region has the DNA TGTGCCAGCAGCTTGGATTACGGGGGACGGAATTCACCCCTCCACTTT. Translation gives CASSLDYGGRNSPLHF.

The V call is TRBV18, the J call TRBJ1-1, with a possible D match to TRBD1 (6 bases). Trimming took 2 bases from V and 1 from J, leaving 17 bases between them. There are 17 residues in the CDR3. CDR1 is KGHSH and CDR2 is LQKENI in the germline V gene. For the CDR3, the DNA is TGTGCCAGCTCACCATATCTTCGGGACACAGCGAACACTGAAGCTTTCTTT. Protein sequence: CASSPYLRDTANTEAFF.

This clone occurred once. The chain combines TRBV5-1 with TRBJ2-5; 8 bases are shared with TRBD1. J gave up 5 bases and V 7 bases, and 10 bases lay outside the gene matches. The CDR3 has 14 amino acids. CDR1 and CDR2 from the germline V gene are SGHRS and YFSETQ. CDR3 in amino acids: CASRRQGNVETQYF. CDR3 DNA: TGCGCCAGCCGAAGACAGGGGAATGTGGAGACCCAGTACTTC.